The T cell receptor (beta chain) under discussion was sequenced for a study of T cell responses to AZD1222 COVID-19 vaccine. Deletions cut 4 bases from V and 7 bases from J, with 14 bases between. CDR3 length: 14 amino acids. The germline CDR1 and CDR2 sequences are MNHEY and SMNVEV (reference sequence). The repertoire was sequenced with immunoSEQ multiplex PCR; TCRdb's copy has only in-frame clones and lacks some. This sample carries about 150,000 clones, about 90% of them seen once, and the ten largest clones take about 9.8%. This specimen was peripheral blood, taken 28 days after the second AZD1222 dose. The receptor comes from an adult who received the AZD1222 COVID-19 vaccine. This chain uses TRBV27 with TRBJ1-5; perhaps TRBD1 as D (5 bases). CDR3 sequence reads: CASSSRPTGQPQHF. DNA of the CDR3: TGTGCCAGCAGTTCCCGTCCTACAGGACAGCCCCAGCATTTT.